This entry is about one T cell receptor (beta chain). No antigen is known for it. Clones were read by immunoSEQ multiplex PCR, and TCRdb kept only the in-frame ones, dropping some. Counted here are around 62,000 clones, roughly 89% occurring once; the ten biggest clones make up around 1.7%. J was trimmed by 4 bases and V by 1 base; bases with no gene match: 10. Germline V gene lookup returns CDR1 LGHNA and CDR2 YSLEER. This CDR3 is 17 amino acids long. The data originate from a study of cytomegalovirus exposure and HLA in healthy donors. Whole-study results and caveats: Overall, approximately 150 TCR beta chains were annotated as cytomegalovirus-associated. Cytomegalovirus status, reportedly, was diagnosed with high specificity and sensitivity by the classifier.

The sequencing sample was made of PBMCs. The TCR comes from a woman between 18 and 30 years old in good health and CMV-seronegative. The chain links TRBV4-3 to TRBJ2-1, with 7 bases aligning to TRBD2. CDR3 in amino acids: CASSQAARGVGYNEQFF. In nucleotides, the CDR3 is TGCGCCAGCAGCCAAGCCGCACGGGGGGTCGGGTACAATGAGCAGTTCTTC.